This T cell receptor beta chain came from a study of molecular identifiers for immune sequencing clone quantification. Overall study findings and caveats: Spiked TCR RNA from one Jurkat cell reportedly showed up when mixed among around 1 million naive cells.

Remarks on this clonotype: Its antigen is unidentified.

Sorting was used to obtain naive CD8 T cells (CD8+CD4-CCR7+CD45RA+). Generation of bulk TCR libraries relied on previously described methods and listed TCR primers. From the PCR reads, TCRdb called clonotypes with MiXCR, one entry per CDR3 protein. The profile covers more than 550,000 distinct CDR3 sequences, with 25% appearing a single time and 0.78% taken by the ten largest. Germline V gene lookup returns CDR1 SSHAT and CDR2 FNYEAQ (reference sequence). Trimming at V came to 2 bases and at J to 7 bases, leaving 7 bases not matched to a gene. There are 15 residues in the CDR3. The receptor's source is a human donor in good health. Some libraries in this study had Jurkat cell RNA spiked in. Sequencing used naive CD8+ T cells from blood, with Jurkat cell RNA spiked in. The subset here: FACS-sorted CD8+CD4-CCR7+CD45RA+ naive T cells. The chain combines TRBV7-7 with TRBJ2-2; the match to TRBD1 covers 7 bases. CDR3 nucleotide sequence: TGTGCCAGCAGCTTAACACAGGGGTTGGACGGGGAGCTGTTTTTT. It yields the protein CASSLTQGLDGELFF.